A single sample gave rise to the 12 T cell receptor beta chains below, sequenced in a study of T cell repertoires in cytomegalovirus infection. TCRdb ran MiXCR on the reads and lists one entry per CDR3 protein. This repertoire shows 400,000 to 550,000 distinct CDR3 sequences, about 11% found once; its top ten account for roughly 10%. The sample consisted of PBMCs. The receptors were gathered from a human donor in good health (CMV status not recorded). Some clones in this sample may be carry-over from other donors' samples.

The chain employs TRBV12-3 or TRBV12-4 and TRBJ1-5; 7 bases agree with TRBD1. J gave up 7 bases and V 6 bases, and 9 bases lay outside the gene matches. The CDR3 is 14 residues long. Here the CDR3 reads CASRPDREGQPQHF. CDR3 coding DNA: TGTGCCAGCAGGCCCGACAGGGAAGGCCAGCCCCAGCATTTT.

This clonotype has just a few counts. This chain links TRBV5-5 with TRBJ1-3; D is unclear. Per the germline V gene, CDR1 is SGHKS and CDR2 is YYEKEE (reference sequence). The CDR3 loop spans 16 amino acids. Trimming cost V 0 bases and J 4 bases, with 14 bases left between them. The CDR3 loop is CASSLVFASPGNTIYF. The DNA of the CDR3 is TGTGCCAGCAGCTTGGTGTTCGCATCGCCAGGAAACACCATATATTTT.

This clonotype was seen ten or more times. This chain joins TRBV7-8 and TRBJ2-6; 7 nucleotides align to TRBD1. The V gene's germline CDR1 is SGHVS and CDR2 FQNEAQ. V lost 3 bases and J lost 0; bases outside the gene matches: 8. CDR3 size: 18 residues. Here the CDR3 DNA reads TGTGCCAGCAGCTTCATCGGACAGGCATCCTCTGGGGCCAACGTCCTGACTTTC. Its translation: CASSFIGQASSGANVLTF.

Worth noting for this clonotype: This may come from a read error, since a much larger clone is one base off. The rearrangement links TRBV7-9 to TRBJ2-3; no definite D call. This CDR3 contains 12 residues. Germline CDR1 SEHNR, CDR2 FQNEAQ (reference sequence). CDR3 DNA sequence: TGTGCCGCCCTCTCTGGCACAGATACGAAGTATTTT. Translated: CAALSGTDTKYF.

The V call is TRBV3-1, the J call TRBJ1-4, with D perhaps TRBD1 (5 bases). V lost 6 bases, J lost 0 bases, and 5 bases lay in between. The CDR3 extends over 13 amino acids. Germline lookup yields CDR1 LGHDT and CDR2 YNNKEL (reference sequence). This CDR3 is CASRGATNEKLFF. The CDR3 DNA is TGTGCCAGCAGGGGGGCAACTAATGAAAAACTGTTTTTT.

This clonotype was seen only a few times. The J gene is TRBJ2-1, the V gene TRBV27; 13 bases fit TRBD2. The length of the CDR3 is 14 residues. Looked up from germline, CDR1 is MNHEY and CDR2 is SMNVEV (reference sequence). V lost 9 bases, J lost 3 bases, and 2 bases stayed unmatched. CDR3 sequence reads: CASRTSGSYNEQFF. DNA for the CDR3: TGTGCCAGTAGGACTAGCGGGAGCTACAATGAGCAGTTCTTC.

This clonotype came up many times. The genes are TRBV20-1 and TRBJ2-1; 15 nucleotides line up with TRBD2. Losses at the gene ends were 5 bases for V and 9 bases for J; bases not matched to a gene: 5. The CDR3 is 14 amino acids. CDR1 is DFQATT and CDR2 is SNEGSKA in the germline V gene (reference sequence). This CDR3 reads CSAGLAGGPGEQFF. In DNA, the CDR3 is TGCAGTGCTGGACTAGCGGGAGGGCCGGGTGAGCAGTTCTTC.

This clonotype was counted ten times or more. V usage is TRBV7-2 and J usage is TRBJ2-3, with unresolved D. V was pared by 7 bases and J by 6 bases, with 8 bases between. Germline V gives CDR1 SGHTA, CDR2 FQGNSA. The CDR3 runs 11 residues. The CDR3 DNA reads as TGTGCCAGCACCGCAGAGGATACGCAGTATTTT. It specifies CASTAEDTQYF.

The sample holds many counts of this clonotype. The V call is TRBV2, the J call TRBJ1-1, with D unclear. The CDR3 is made up of 13 amino acids. Germline lookup yields CDR1 SNHLY and CDR2 FYNNEI. Between the trimmed V and J ends, which lost 5 bases and 11 bases, there was a span of 18 bases. CDR3 DNA sequence: TGTGCCAGCAGTATCAACGAGATCCTGGGCGCTTTCTTT. It encodes CASSINEILGAFF.

The chain joins TRBV9 to TRBJ2-1; the D is unclear. The CDR3 runs to 12 residues. Trimming cost V 2 bases and J 9 bases, with 9 bases left between them. In germline, CDR1 is SGDLS, CDR2 YYNGEE. In DNA, the CDR3 is TGTGCCAGCAGCGTTCTTGATGGTGAGCAGTTCTTC. Translated, it gives CASSVLDGEQFF. Full variable domain (missing parts from reference TRBV9 and TRBJ2-1): DSGVTQTPKHLITATGQRVTLRCSPRSGDLSVYWYQQSLDQGLQFLIQYYNGEERAKGNILERFSAQQFPDLHSELNLSSLELGDSALYFCASSVLDGEQFFGPGTRLTVL.

Ten or more counts support this clonotype. V usage is TRBV7-2 and J usage is TRBJ2-1, with 9 bases lining up with TRBD1. This CDR3 has 15 amino acids. J lost 6 bases, V lost 3 bases, and 6 bases had no gene match. The germline V gene has CDR1 SGHTA and CDR2 FQGNSA. CDR3 amino acids: CASSFRDREINEQFF. The CDR3 nucleotides read TGTGCCAGCAGCTTTCGGGACAGGGAAATCAATGAGCAGTTCTTC.

The chain links TRBV7-2 to TRBJ1-2, with a tentative D call TRBD1 (5 bases). V lost 8 bases and J lost 6, with 19 bases in between. The CDR3 consists of 14 residues. Looked up from germline, CDR1 is SGHTA and CDR2 is FQGNSA. The CDR3 spells CASLGTSAGDGYTF. The CDR3 DNA reads TGTGCCAGCTTGGGGACGTCAGCCGGAGATGGCTACACCTTC.